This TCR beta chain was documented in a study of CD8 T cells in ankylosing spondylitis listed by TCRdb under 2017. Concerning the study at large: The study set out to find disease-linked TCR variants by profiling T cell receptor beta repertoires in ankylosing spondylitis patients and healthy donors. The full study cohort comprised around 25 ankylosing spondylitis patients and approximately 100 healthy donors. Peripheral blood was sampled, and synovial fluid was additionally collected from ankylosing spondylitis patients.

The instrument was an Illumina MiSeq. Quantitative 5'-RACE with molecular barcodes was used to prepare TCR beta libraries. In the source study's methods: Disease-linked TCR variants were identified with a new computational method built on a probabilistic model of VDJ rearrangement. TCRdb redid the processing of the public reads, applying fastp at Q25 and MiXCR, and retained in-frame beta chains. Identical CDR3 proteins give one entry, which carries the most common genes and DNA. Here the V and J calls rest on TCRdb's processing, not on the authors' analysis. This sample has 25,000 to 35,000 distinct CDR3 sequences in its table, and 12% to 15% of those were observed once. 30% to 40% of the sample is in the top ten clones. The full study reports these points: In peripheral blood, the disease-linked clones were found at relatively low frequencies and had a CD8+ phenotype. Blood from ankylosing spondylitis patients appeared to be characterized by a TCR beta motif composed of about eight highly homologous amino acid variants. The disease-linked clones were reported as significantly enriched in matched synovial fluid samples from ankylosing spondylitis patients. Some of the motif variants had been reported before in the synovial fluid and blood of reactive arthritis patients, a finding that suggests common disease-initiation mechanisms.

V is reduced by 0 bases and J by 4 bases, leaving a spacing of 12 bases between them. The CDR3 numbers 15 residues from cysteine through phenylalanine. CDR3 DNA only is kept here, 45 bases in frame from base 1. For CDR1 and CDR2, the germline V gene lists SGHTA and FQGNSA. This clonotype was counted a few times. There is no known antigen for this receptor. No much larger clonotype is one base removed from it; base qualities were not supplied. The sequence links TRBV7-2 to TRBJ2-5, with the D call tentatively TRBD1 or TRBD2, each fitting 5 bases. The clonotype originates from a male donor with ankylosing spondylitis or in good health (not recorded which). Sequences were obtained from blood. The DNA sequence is TGTGCCAGCAGCTTAGCCGGGACGGCAGCAGAGACCCAGTACTTC. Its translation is CASSLAGTAAETQYF.